This T cell receptor (beta chain) was retrieved from a study of T cells in Graves' hyperthyroidism and ophthalmopathy (dated by TCRdb to the late 2010s). About the investigation overall: Peripheral blood samples were taken at initial diagnosis, before any treatment was given. A discovery cohort of roughly 100 patients, about 40 with Graves' ophthalmopathy and roughly 59 with stable Graves' hyperthyroidism, was used to find distinguishing TCR V-J signatures. An independent validation cohort of under 20 hyperthyroidism patients and roughly 16 patients who later progressed to ophthalmopathy tested prospective prediction of ophthalmopathy. The roughly 100 discovery patients were randomly divided into training and test sets at a 7:3 ratio. Thyroid tissue and blood T-cell repertoires from roughly six Graves' hyperthyroidism patients were also compared in the study. Once sampling was done, hyperthyroidism patients were given methimazole at a starting dose of 30 mg daily, whereas ophthalmopathy patients were given high-dose intravenous methylprednisolone. The paper describes TCR Vbeta CDR3 sequencing of 135 peripheral blood samples, made up of about 41 ophthalmopathy patients, 70 to 80 hyperthyroidism patients and about 17 progressor patients.

Amplification of TCR beta CDR3 regions was carried out from RNA transcripts. A first-round RT-PCR of the TCR CDR3 used the HTBI primer set with the Qiagen OneStep RT-PCR kit. The libraries were constructed in a second round of multiplex PCR and then size-selected and purified. Sequencing of the libraries was done on an Illumina HiSeq2000 using paired-end 100 bp reads. As for the authors' bioinformatics: SOAPnuke was used to process the raw data, removing reads that contained adapters or uncalled bases, had a mean Phred below 15, or lacked an exact match to the constant primer or identifier. High-quality paired reads were merged with COPE v1.2.5, and unique nucleotide sequences were defined as clonotypes. Clonotypes were aligned to IMGT TRBV, TRBD and TRBJ reference segments using MiTCR v1.1. The analysis included only V-J combinations with a frequency above 0.0001, which together covered around 99% of the repertoires. A TCS score was defined as the ratio of F50 (clonal expansion) to E x V (chaos), with BLOSUM62-based TCRdist applied between CDR3 peptides within each V-J. Welch's t-statistics and random forest reduced around 550 V-J features to roughly 13, which were used in a naive Bayes classifier (R e1071). TCRdb handled the public reads itself, with Q25 trimming in fastp and clone calling in MiXCR, and kept productive beta chains. CDR3 protein sequences are deduplicated, and each keeps its most common genes and DNA. It is TCRdb's table, rather than the study itself, that gives the V and J calls and clone size. Within this sample are around 340,000 distinct CDR3 sequences, with about 18% of them counted one time only. The top ten clones comprise approximately 49% of the sample.

General conclusions and limits of the study: In validation, the model predicted progression to ophthalmopathy with over 65% sensitivity and less than 75% specificity, a median of 6.5 months before onset. No statistical method was used to set the sample size in advance, and investigators knew the group allocation. A model built on a 13 V-J signature distinguished ophthalmopathy from stable hyperthyroidism, reaching 87.88% sensitivity and about 81% specificity in cross-validation and 80%/75% in testing. Most expanded thyroid clonotypes (frequency above 0.001) were also detected in blood, a finding suggesting that blood repertoires may reflect thyroid immune responses.

As for this clonotype: What this receptor recognizes is not known. Base quality data are lacking; no much larger clone is found one base away.

Graves' hyperthyroidism was defined as stable when no progression to ophthalmopathy occurred over 18 months of follow-up. Hyperthyroidism patients were aged 18 to 65 years and newly diagnosed, with disease duration of less than 2 months. Any patient with an uncontrolled infection, another autoimmune disease, pregnancy or lactation was excluded. Diagnoses relied on clinical symptoms, serum thyroxine and TRAb, thyroid ultrasound and orbital computed tomography. PBMCs were isolated from around 10 ml of fresh peripheral blood by Ficoll-Paque density gradient centrifugation. Total RNA was extracted using Trizol reagent, and RNA quality was assessed on an Agilent 2100 Bioanalyzer. The CDR3 covers 14 residues, taking in both the cysteine and the phenylalanine. Only the CDR3 region is kept as DNA, spanning 42 bases read in frame from base 1. CDR1 and CDR2, looked up from the germline V gene, are ENHRY and SYGVKD. Trimming leaves V shorter by 0 bases and J shorter by 7 bases, with the junction holding 2 bases beyond the gene matches.

The TCR was taken from a woman in her 50s with Graves' hyperthyroidism. What was sequenced was blood. The rearrangement joined TRBV10-3 to TRBJ1-5, and TRBD1 aligns with 8 junction nucleotides. Here is the DNA: TGTGCCATCAGTGAGTCCCGGGACAGGCAGCCCCAGCATTTT. Its coded protein is CAISESRDRQPQHF.